The rows below give T cell receptor beta chains drawn from one sample of a study of Ad26.COV2.S vaccination and SARS-CoV-2 variants. Generated by immunoSEQ multiplex PCR, the TCRdb table keeps only in-frame clones and is missing some. The sample carries roughly 380,000 clones, just over 90% recorded once. The sequencing here drew on peripheral blood, taken after recovery from COVID-19. These receptors were obtained from a human donor who had recovered from COVID-19. CDR3s include the opening cysteine and the closing phenylalanine or tryptophan. A D gene is named only where the DNA matches it firmly. Some rows mark clone size as missing; the rest say once, few, many or name a class of expanded clone.

abundance: NA; d_gene: TRBD2; j_gene: TRBJ2-1; v_gene: TRBV15; CDR3aa: CATSHSIETSGYNEQFF; CDR3nt: TGTGCCACCAGTCACTCCATTGAGACTAGCGGTTACAATGAGCAGTTCTTC
abundance: NA; d_gene: NA; j_gene: TRBJ2-5; v_gene: TRBV7-9; CDR3aa: CASSAPPETQYF; CDR3nt: TGTGCCAGCAGCGCCCCCCCCGAGACCCAGTACTTC
abundance: NA; d_gene: NA; j_gene: TRBJ2-2; v_gene: TRBV6-4; CDR3aa: CASASPNTGELFF; CDR3nt: TGTGCCAGCGCTAGCCCGAACACCGGGGAGCTGTTTTTT
abundance: NA; d_gene: NA; j_gene: TRBJ1-2; v_gene: TRBV10-1; CDR3aa: CASSEDGYGYTF; CDR3nt: TGCGCCAGCAGTGAAGACGGCTATGGCTACACCTTC
abundance: NA; d_gene: NA; j_gene: TRBJ2-1; v_gene: TRBV10-1; CDR3aa: CASSESLLAHEQFF; CDR3nt: TGCGCCAGCAGTGAGTCGTTACTAGCCCATGAGCAGTTCTTC
abundance: NA; d_gene: TRBD1; j_gene: TRBJ1-4; v_gene: TRBV5-1; CDR3aa: CASQQRGQGEKLFF; CDR3nt: TGCGCCAGCCAGCAAAGGGGGCAAGGTGAAAAACTGTTTTTT
abundance: NA; d_gene: NA; j_gene: TRBJ1-5; v_gene: TRBV6-5; CDR3aa: CASSAAVAANQPQHF; CDR3nt: TGTGCCAGCAGCGCTGCGGTGGCGGCTAATCAGCCCCAGCATTTT
abundance: NA; d_gene: NA; j_gene: TRBJ2-2; v_gene: TRBV10-1; CDR3aa: CASSRETSNTGELFF; CDR3nt: TGCGCCAGCAGTCGAGAGACATCGAACACCGGGGAGCTGTTTTTT
abundance: once; d_gene: NA; j_gene: TRBJ1-4; v_gene: TRBV15; CDR3aa: CATSGATENYEKLFF; CDR3nt: TGTGCCACCAGCGGAGCAACAGAGAACTACGAAAAACTGTTTTTT
abundance: NA; d_gene: NA; j_gene: TRBJ1-3; v_gene: TRBV4-1; CDR3aa: CASSQGIRRNTIYF; CDR3nt: TGCGCCAGCAGCCAGGGCATTAGAAGGAACACCATATATTTT
abundance: once; d_gene: TRBD1; j_gene: TRBJ1-2; v_gene: TRBV7-8; CDR3aa: CASSNYRGGYGYTF; CDR3nt: TGTGCCAGCAGCAATTACAGGGGCGGCTATGGCTACACCTTC
abundance: NA; d_gene: NA; j_gene: TRBJ1-1; v_gene: TRBV29-1; CDR3aa: CSVVGRSDTEAFF; CDR3nt: TGCAGCGTTGTAGGGAGGAGTGACACTGAAGCTTTCTTT
abundance: NA; d_gene: NA; j_gene: TRBJ2-7; v_gene: TRBV27; CDR3aa: CASSLSRGHHEQYF; CDR3nt: TGTGCCAGCAGTTTATCGCGGGGCCACCACGAGCAGTACTTC
abundance: NA; d_gene: NA; j_gene: TRBJ1-1; v_gene: TRBV11-2; CDR3aa: CASSLAGNTEAFF; CDR3nt: TGTGCCAGCAGCTTGGCAGGGAACACTGAAGCTTTCTTT
abundance: NA; d_gene: NA; j_gene: TRBJ1-2; v_gene: TRBV7-2; CDR3aa: CASSPLSGVGYTF; CDR3nt: TGTGCCAGCAGCCCCCTATCCGGAGTAGGCTACACCTTC
abundance: NA; d_gene: NA; j_gene: TRBJ1-1; v_gene: TRBV9; CDR3aa: CASSVGGTEAFF; CDR3nt: TGTGCCAGCAGCGTGGGGGGGACTGAAGCTTTCTTT
abundance: NA; d_gene: NA; j_gene: TRBJ1-6; v_gene: TRBV19; CDR3aa: CASSMPWQGYDSPLHF; CDR3nt: TGTGCCAGTAGTATGCCGTGGCAGGGATATGATTCACCCCTCCACTTT
abundance: NA; d_gene: NA; j_gene: TRBJ1-2; v_gene: TRBV3-1/TRBV3-2; CDR3aa: CASSQVENNYGYTF; CDR3nt: TGTGCCAGCAGCCAAGTCGAGAACAACTATGGCTACACCTTC
abundance: NA; d_gene: NA; j_gene: TRBJ1-5; v_gene: TRBV6-2/TRBV6-3; CDR3aa: CASSYSGGNQPQHF; CDR3nt: TGTGCCAGCAGTTACTCCGGGGGAAATCAGCCCCAGCATTTT
abundance: once; d_gene: NA; j_gene: TRBJ1-6; v_gene: TRBV19; CDR3aa: CASSISHNNSPLHF; CDR3nt: TGTGCCAGTAGTATCTCCCACAATAATTCACCCCTCCACTTT
abundance: NA; d_gene: NA; j_gene: TRBJ2-7; v_gene: TRBV6-6; CDR3aa: CASSIDGTLEQYF; CDR3nt: TGTGCCAGCAGTATTGACGGGACTCTCGAGCAGTACTTC
abundance: NA; d_gene: NA; j_gene: TRBJ2-1; v_gene: TRBV9; CDR3aa: CASSAHTGRTYNEQFF; CDR3nt: TGTGCCAGCAGCGCCCATACAGGGAGGACCTACAATGAGCAGTTCTTC
abundance: NA; d_gene: NA; j_gene: TRBJ1-5; v_gene: TRBV12-5; CDR3aa: CASAPGHQPQHF; CDR3nt: TGTGCTAGTGCCCCCGGGCATCAGCCCCAGCATTTT
abundance: NA; d_gene: NA; j_gene: TRBJ1-2; v_gene: TRBV12-3/TRBV12-4; CDR3aa: CASTLGTYGYTF; CDR3nt: TGTGCCAGCACTTTGGGCACCTATGGCTACACCTTC
abundance: NA; d_gene: NA; j_gene: TRBJ1-1; v_gene: TRBV6-5; CDR3aa: CASSYSALGNTEAFF; CDR3nt: TGTGCCAGCAGTTACTCCGCCCTCGGGAACACTGAAGCTTTCTTT
abundance: NA; d_gene: TRBD1; j_gene: TRBJ2-2; v_gene: TRBV5-1; CDR3aa: CASSPLPWTGDTNTGELFF; CDR3nt: TGCGCCAGCAGCCCTCTACCATGGACAGGGGATACGAACACCGGGGAGCTGTTTTTT
abundance: NA; d_gene: NA; j_gene: TRBJ2-6; v_gene: TRBV7-2; CDR3aa: CASSSLSGANVLTF; CDR3nt: TGTGCCAGCAGCTCCCTCTCTGGGGCCAACGTCCTGACTTTC
abundance: NA; d_gene: NA; j_gene: TRBJ2-7; v_gene: TRBV6-1; CDR3aa: CASSDVGYEQYF; CDR3nt: TGTGCCAGCAGTGACGTGGGCTACGAGCAGTACTTC
abundance: NA; d_gene: TRBD1; j_gene: TRBJ2-7; v_gene: TRBV12-3/TRBV12-4; CDR3aa: CASRAGGEQYF; CDR3nt: TGTGCCAGCAGGGCAGGGGGCGAGCAGTACTTC
abundance: once; d_gene: NA; j_gene: TRBJ1-1; v_gene: TRBV5-1; CDR3aa: CASSLRGGAGTEAFF; CDR3nt: TGCGCCAGCAGCTTGAGGGGGGGCGCGGGCACTGAAGCTTTCTTT
abundance: NA; d_gene: NA; j_gene: TRBJ1-1; v_gene: TRBV6-5; CDR3aa: CASSSLNREPAFF; CDR3nt: TGTGCCAGCAGCAGCCTTAACAGGGAGCCAGCTTTCTTT
abundance: NA; d_gene: NA; j_gene: TRBJ2-7; v_gene: TRBV6-6; CDR3aa: CASSYLVNSYEQYF; CDR3nt: TGTGCCAGCAGTTACCTTGTAAACTCCTACGAGCAGTACTTC
abundance: NA; d_gene: TRBD1; j_gene: TRBJ1-5; v_gene: TRBV7-9; CDR3aa: CASSSGQGYQPQHF; CDR3nt: TGTGCCAGCAGCTCGGGACAGGGGTATCAGCCCCAGCATTTT
abundance: NA; d_gene: TRBD1; j_gene: TRBJ2-4; v_gene: TRBV9; CDR3aa: CASSVASTGARDIQYF; CDR3nt: TGTGCCAGCAGCGTAGCTTCAACAGGGGCTAGGGACATTCAGTACTTC
abundance: NA; d_gene: NA; j_gene: TRBJ2-1; v_gene: TRBV9; CDR3aa: CASSVEGGGLALSYNEQFF; CDR3nt: TGTGCCAGCAGCGTGGAGGGGGGTGGGCTTGCACTTTCCTACAATGAGCAGTTCTTC
abundance: NA; d_gene: TRBD2; j_gene: TRBJ2-2; v_gene: TRBV10-1; CDR3aa: CASSESAGAYTGELFF; CDR3nt: TGCGCCAGCAGTGAATCAGCGGGGGCCTACACCGGGGAGCTGTTTTTT
abundance: NA; d_gene: NA; j_gene: TRBJ2-7; v_gene: TRBV7-2; CDR3aa: CASSLQSSYEQYF; CDR3nt: TGTGCCAGCAGCTTGCAAAGCTCCTACGAGCAGTACTTC
abundance: NA; d_gene: NA; j_gene: TRBJ1-1; v_gene: TRBV15; CDR3aa: CATSRITGKGDTEAFF; CDR3nt: TGTGCCACCAGCAGAATTACTGGGAAAGGGGACACTGAAGCTTTCTTT
abundance: NA; d_gene: NA; j_gene: TRBJ2-3; v_gene: TRBV11-2; CDR3aa: CASSPPGDTQYF; CDR3nt: TGTGCCAGCAGCCCCCCTGGGGATACGCAGTATTTT
abundance: NA; d_gene: NA; j_gene: TRBJ1-5; v_gene: TRBV7-9; CDR3aa: CASSSAREGWYQPQHF; CDR3nt: TGTGCCAGCAGCTCCGCCCGTGAGGGGTGGTATCAGCCCCAGCATTTT
abundance: NA; d_gene: NA; j_gene: TRBJ2-5; v_gene: TRBV2; CDR3aa: CASSPQGWGETQYF; CDR3nt: TGTGCCAGCAGCCCCCAGGGTTGGGGGGAGACCCAGTACTTC
abundance: few; d_gene: TRBD1; j_gene: TRBJ2-6; v_gene: TRBV5-1; CDR3aa: CASSQRMTGVGGANVLTF; CDR3nt: TGCGCCAGCAGCCAAAGAATGACAGGGGTTGGTGGGGCCAACGTCCTGACTTTC
abundance: NA; d_gene: NA; j_gene: TRBJ1-2; v_gene: TRBV5-4; CDR3aa: CASNSVTGTNYGYTF; CDR3nt: TGTGCCAGCAACTCGGTAACAGGAACTAACTATGGCTACACCTTC
abundance: NA; d_gene: NA; j_gene: TRBJ1-4; v_gene: TRBV5-1; CDR3aa: CASSARDPSFATNEKLFF; CDR3nt: TGCGCCAGCAGCGCCCGGGACCCCAGTTTTGCAACTAATGAAAAACTGTTTTTT
abundance: NA; d_gene: NA; j_gene: TRBJ1-3; v_gene: TRBV4-1; CDR3aa: CASSQGSGSGNTIYF; CDR3nt: TGCGCCAGCAGCCAAGGTTCAGGGTCTGGAAACACCATATATTTT
abundance: NA; d_gene: TRBD1; j_gene: TRBJ1-2; v_gene: TRBV7-2; CDR3aa: CASSLVLLDRGLLTF; CDR3nt: TGTGCCAGCAGCTTAGTCTTACTGGACAGGGGGCTCCTTACCTTC
abundance: NA; d_gene: NA; j_gene: TRBJ1-5; v_gene: TRBV6-2/TRBV6-3; CDR3aa: CASSRQVGGDQPQHF; CDR3nt: TGTGCCAGCAGCCGGCAGGTGGGAGGCGATCAGCCCCAGCATTTT
abundance: few; d_gene: TRBD1; j_gene: TRBJ1-2; v_gene: TRBV3-1/TRBV3-2; CDR3aa: CASSPRDRVYGYTF; CDR3nt: TGTGCCAGCAGCCCCCGGGACAGGGTCTATGGCTACACCTTC
abundance: NA; d_gene: NA; j_gene: TRBJ1-5; v_gene: TRBV19; CDR3aa: CASSLNRALDPWSNQPQHF; CDR3nt: TGTGCCAGTAGCCTTAACAGGGCCCTGGATCCGTGGAGCAATCAGCCCCAGCATTTT
abundance: NA; d_gene: NA; j_gene: TRBJ1-2; v_gene: TRBV6-4; CDR3aa: CASSDSPTGGYTF; CDR3nt: TGTGCCAGCAGTGACTCCCCGACGGGAGGCTACACCTTC
abundance: NA; d_gene: TRBD1; j_gene: TRBJ2-1; v_gene: TRBV11-2; CDR3aa: CASSLDRGLYNEQFF; CDR3nt: TGTGCCAGCAGCCTGGACAGGGGGCTCTACAATGAGCAGTTCTTC
abundance: NA; d_gene: TRBD1; j_gene: TRBJ1-1; v_gene: TRBV19; CDR3aa: CASSIAGTGVNTEAFF; CDR3nt: TGTGCCAGTAGTATAGCCGGGACAGGAGTGAACACTGAAGCTTTCTTT
abundance: NA; d_gene: TRBD1; j_gene: TRBJ1-4; v_gene: TRBV6-1; CDR3aa: CASSEALGQGSEKLFF; CDR3nt: TGTGCCAGCAGTGAAGCCCTCGGACAGGGTAGCGAAAAACTGTTTTTT
abundance: once; d_gene: TRBD1; j_gene: TRBJ1-1; v_gene: TRBV19; CDR3aa: CASSIARTGRGYAFF; CDR3nt: TGTGCCAGTAGTATAGCCCGGACAGGACGGGGTTACGCTTTCTTT